One sample yielded the 16 T cell receptor beta chains listed below, sequenced in a study of blood T cell repertoires in COVID-19. Clones were read by immunoSEQ multiplex PCR, and TCRdb kept only the in-frame ones, dropping some. The sample has about 190,000 clones, approximately 80% seen once; the top ten hold around 11%. Sequencing was performed on peripheral blood. The origin of the receptors is a woman in her fifties or sixties with acute or convalescent COVID-19.

This clone was seen just once. V gene TRBV19 combines with J gene TRBJ1-2, with a weak D call TRBD1 (5 bases). The CDR3 is 14 residues long. The germline V and J ends were trimmed by 2 bases and 7 bases, with 14 bases remaining between them. Per germline, CDR1 LNHDA and CDR2 SQIVND (reference sequence). CDR3 in DNA: TGTGCCAGTAGTATAACTCCAGGGTTCAGTGGCTACACCTTC. Translating gives CASSITPGFSGYTF. Full variable domain (outside the CDR3, taken from reference TRBV19 and TRBJ1-2): DGGITQSPKYLFRKEGQNVTLSCEQNLNHDAMYWYRQDPGQGLRLIYYSQIVNDFQKGDIAEGYSVSREKKESFPLTVTSAQKNPTAFYLCASSITPGFSGYTFGSGTRLTVV.

The chain uses TRBV7-2 and TRBJ1-6; the match to TRBD1 covers 7 bases. Germline assignment: CDR1 SGHTA and CDR2 FQGNSA. This CDR3 has 16 amino acids. The trim removed 6 bases at V and 9 bases at J, leaving 14 bases unmatched. The DNA of the CDR3 is TGTGCCAGCAGTTCAGCCGGGGGACAGCCAAGTTCACCCCTCCACTTT. Protein: CASSSAGGQPSSPLHF.

Comment on this clone: At one boundary the junction diverges from the germline segment, which might be a read error. The genes are TRBV7-7 and TRBJ1-5; TRBD1 might be the D (5 bases). CDR3 length: 16 amino acids. Per germline, CDR1 SSHAT and CDR2 FNYEAQ (reference sequence). The CDR3 nucleotides are TGTGCTAGCAGCTTAGTTTCAGGGCGCGCCAATCAGCCCCAGCATTTT. Protein: CASSLVSGRANQPQHF.

V is TRBV27 and J is TRBJ2-7, with D perhaps matching TRBD2 (7 bases). Germline V lookup: CDR1 MNHEY, CDR2 SMNVEV (reference sequence). The germline V and J ends were trimmed by 11 bases and 5 bases, with 16 bases remaining between them. The CDR3 length is 12 residues. CDR3 in DNA: TGTGCCTCCCGAAGGGGGGGAGACGAGCAGTACTTC. This codes for CASRRGGDEQYF.

The V gene is TRBV6-5, the J gene TRBJ1-2; D not certain. V dropped 2 bases and J dropped 4 bases, with 14 bases sitting between them. The germline V gene encodes CDR1 MNHEY and CDR2 SVGAGI. This CDR3 spans 15 amino acids. Here the CDR3 DNA reads TGTGCCAGCAGTTACGGCAGGCCTGCCGTCTATGGCTACACCTTC. Protein sequence: CASSYGRPAVYGYTF.

The rearrangement links TRBV6-5 to TRBJ2-1, with D perhaps matching TRBD1 (6 bases). The germline V gene has CDR1 MNHEY and CDR2 SVGAGI. Trimming removed 8 bases from V and 5 bases from J, with 19 bases in between. The CDR3 has 15 amino acids. CDR3 DNA sequence: TGTGCCAGCCTTGACAGGATAGGGAAAAACAATGAGCAGTTCTTC. Its translation is CASLDRIGKNNEQFF.

This clone was detected once. The gene calls are TRBV30 and TRBJ2-7; TRBD1 aligns across 12 bases. Germline loops: CDR1 GTSNPN, CDR2 SVGIG (reference sequence). V trimming: 4 bases; J trimming: 6 bases; junction bases outside the gene matches: 7. CDR3 length equals 14 residues. Here the CDR3 DNA reads TGTGCCTGGAACCGGGACAGGGGGCGCGTCGAGCAGTACTTC. Translating it yields CAWNRDRGRVEQYF.

V usage is TRBV6-5 and J usage is TRBJ2-5; D is undetermined. Trimming took 7 bases from V and 2 from J, leaving 5 bases between them. Germline loops: CDR1 MNHEY, CDR2 SVGAGI. The CDR3 loop spans 11 amino acids. The CDR3: CASIQQETQYF. CDR3 nucleotides: TGTGCCAGCATTCAGCAAGAGACCCAGTACTTC.

V is TRBV5-1 and J is TRBJ2-3, with a possible D match to TRBD2 (5 bases). CDR1 and CDR2 (germline): SGHRS, YFSETQ. V lost 0 bases, J lost 0 bases, and 11 bases lay in between. This CDR3 is built from 16 residues. The CDR3, as DNA: TGCGCCAGCAGCTTGGGAGGGCTCTCCAGCACAGATACGCAGTATTTT. It translates to CASSLGGLSSTDTQYF.

This clone showed up just a few times. The chain recombines TRBV6-2 or TRBV6-3 with TRBJ1-5; D is uncertain. Germline V gene lookup returns CDR1 MNHEY and CDR2 SVGEGT. The V end was cut by 4 bases, the J end by 1 base, with 8 bases between. This CDR3 is 14 amino acids long. CDR3 amino acids: CASSSERSNQPQHF. CDR3 DNA sequence: TGTGCCAGCAGTTCTGAGAGGAGCAATCAGCCCCAGCATTTT.

V and J are TRBV23-1 and TRBJ2-7, with TRBD1 matching 10 bases. TRBV23-1 carries the ORF label, with uncertain function. There are 18 residues in the CDR3. With 6 bases clipped from V and 5 bases from J, the junction kept 19 bases outside the gene matches. The CDR3 DNA is TGCGCCAGCAGCCCGCAGGGAAACCCGGGACAGGGGAACAACGAGCAGTACTTC. It yields the protein CASSPQGNPGQGNNEQYF.

This chain uses TRBV14 with TRBJ2-5, with 8 bases lining up with TRBD1. Trimming cost V 5 bases and J 2 bases; bases outside gene matches: 7. The CDR3 runs 15 residues. The V gene's germline CDR1 is SGHDN and CDR2 FVKESK. The CDR3 DNA follows: TGTGCCAGCAGCTATGGGACAGGCCGACAAGAGACCCAGTACTTC. Encoded protein: CASSYGTGRQETQYF.

This chain links TRBV18 with TRBJ2-7; 12 nucleotides align to TRBD2. The germline gives CDR1 KGHSH, CDR2 LQKENI. The CDR3 consists of 18 residues. V lost 3 bases, J lost 6 bases, and 15 bases stayed unmatched. The CDR3 protein is CASSPLGLAGGPGLEQYF. CDR3 in DNA: TGTGCCAGCTCACCCCTGGGGCTAGCGGGAGGGCCTGGGCTCGAGCAGTACTTC.

The chain joins TRBV20-1 to TRBJ2-7; D is ambiguous. The CDR3 runs to 13 residues. Germline V gene data show CDR1 as DFQATT and CDR2 as SNEGSKA (reference sequence). V lost 3 bases and J 6 bases, leaving 15 bases between the germline ends. The CDR3 protein is CSASIPARVEQYF. CDR3 in DNA: TGCAGTGCTAGTATTCCAGCTCGGGTCGAGCAGTACTTC.

The chain joins TRBV29-1 to TRBJ2-7; TRBD2 is a possible D gene (6 bases). The CDR3 covers 12 residues. The germline V gene has CDR1 SQVTM and CDR2 ANQGSEA. V shed 4 bases and J shed 2 bases, with 9 bases lying between them. CDR3 DNA: TGCAGCGTTGTCGGGGGAACCTACGAGCAGTACTTC. Amino acids: CSVVGGTYEQYF.

The chain joins TRBV4-3 to TRBJ2-3; no clear D gene. Per the germline V gene, CDR1 is LGHNA and CDR2 is YSLEER. V lost 0 bases, J lost 2 bases, and 15 bases lay in between. The length of the CDR3 is 17 residues. In nucleotides, the CDR3 is TGCGCCAGCAGCCAAGATTTCCCCTCCCTTCTCACAGATACGCAGTATTTT. It encodes CASSQDFPSLLTDTQYF.